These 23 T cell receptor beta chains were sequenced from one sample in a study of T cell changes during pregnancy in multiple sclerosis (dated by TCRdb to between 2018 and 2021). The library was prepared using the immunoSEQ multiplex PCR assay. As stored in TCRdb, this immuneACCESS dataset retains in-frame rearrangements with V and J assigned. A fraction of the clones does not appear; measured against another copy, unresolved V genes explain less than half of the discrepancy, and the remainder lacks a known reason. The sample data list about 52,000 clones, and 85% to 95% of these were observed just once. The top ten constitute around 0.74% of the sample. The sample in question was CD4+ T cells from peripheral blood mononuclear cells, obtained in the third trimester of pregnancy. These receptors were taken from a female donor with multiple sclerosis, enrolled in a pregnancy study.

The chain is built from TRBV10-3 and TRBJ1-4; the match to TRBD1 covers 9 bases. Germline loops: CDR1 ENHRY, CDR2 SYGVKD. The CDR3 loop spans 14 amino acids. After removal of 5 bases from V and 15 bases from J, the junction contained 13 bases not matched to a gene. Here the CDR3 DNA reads TGTGCCATCAGTCCCCGGTTAGACAGGGGGTTATTGTTTTTT. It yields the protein CAISPRLDRGLLFF.

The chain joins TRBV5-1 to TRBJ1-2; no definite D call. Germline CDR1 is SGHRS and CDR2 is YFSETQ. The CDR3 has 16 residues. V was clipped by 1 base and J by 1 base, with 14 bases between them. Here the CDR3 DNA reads TGCGCCAGCAGCTTGAATCGTCCCACAGATAACTATGGCTACACCTTC. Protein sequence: CASSLNRPTDNYGYTF.

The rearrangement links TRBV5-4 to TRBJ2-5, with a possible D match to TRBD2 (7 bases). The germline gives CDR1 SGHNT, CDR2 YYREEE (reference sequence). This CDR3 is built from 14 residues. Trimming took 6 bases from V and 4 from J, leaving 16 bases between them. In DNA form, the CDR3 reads TGTGCCAGCAACATTAGGGGAGGGGGAGAGACCCAGTACTTC. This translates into CASNIRGGGETQYF.

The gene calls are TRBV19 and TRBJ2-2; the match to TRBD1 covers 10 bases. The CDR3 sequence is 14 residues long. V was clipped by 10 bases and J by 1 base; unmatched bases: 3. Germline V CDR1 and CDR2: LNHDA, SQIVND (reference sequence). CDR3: CATGDRGNTGELFF. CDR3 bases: TGTGCCACTGGGGACAGGGGGAACACCGGGGAGCTGTTTTTT.

CDR3 sequence reads: CASSLGGLGGKGYGYTF. For the CDR3, the DNA is TGTGCCAGCAGTTTAGGGGGTTTGGGGGGAAAGGGCTATGGCTACACCTTC. The chain couples TRBV27 to TRBJ1-2, with D tentatively TRBD1 (5 bases). Germline V gene sequence: CDR1 MNHEY, CDR2 SMNVEV (reference sequence). This CDR3 spans 17 amino acids. V gave up 2 bases and J gave up 4 bases, with 20 bases separating them.

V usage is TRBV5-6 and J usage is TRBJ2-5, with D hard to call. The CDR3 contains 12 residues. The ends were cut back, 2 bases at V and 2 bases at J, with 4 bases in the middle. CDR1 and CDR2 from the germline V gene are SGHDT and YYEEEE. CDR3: CASSLAQETQYF. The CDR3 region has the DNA TGTGCCAGCAGCTTAGCGCAAGAGACCCAGTACTTC.

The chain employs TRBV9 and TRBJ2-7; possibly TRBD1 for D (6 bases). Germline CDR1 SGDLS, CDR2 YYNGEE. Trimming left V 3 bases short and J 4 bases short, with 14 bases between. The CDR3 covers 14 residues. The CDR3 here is CASSATGSAYEQYF. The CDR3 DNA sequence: TGTGCCAGCAGCGCCACAGGGTCAGCATACGAGCAGTACTTC.

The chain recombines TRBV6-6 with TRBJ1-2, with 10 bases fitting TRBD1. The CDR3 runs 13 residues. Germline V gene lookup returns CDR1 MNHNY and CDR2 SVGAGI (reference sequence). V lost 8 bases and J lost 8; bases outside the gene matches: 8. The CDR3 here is CASGQTGGNGYTF. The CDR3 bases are TGTGCCAGCGGCCAGACAGGGGGCAACGGCTACACCTTC.

In nucleotides, the CDR3 is TGTGCCATCAGCACTGACAGGGGTTATGGCTACACCTTC. Amino acid sequence: CAISTDRGYGYTF. V usage is TRBV10-3 and J usage is TRBJ1-2; 8 positions match TRBD1. The CDR3 contains 13 residues. V trimming: 6 bases; J trimming: 5 bases; junction bases outside the gene matches: 5. Germline values: CDR1 ENHRY, CDR2 SYGVKD.

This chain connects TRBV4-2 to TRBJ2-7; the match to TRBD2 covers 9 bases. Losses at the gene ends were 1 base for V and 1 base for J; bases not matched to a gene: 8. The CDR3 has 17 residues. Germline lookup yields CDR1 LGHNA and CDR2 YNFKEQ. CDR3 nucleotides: TGTGCCAGCAGCCAAGGGGCTAGCGGGGTTTCTTCCTACGAGCAGTACTTC. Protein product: CASSQGASGVSSYEQYF.

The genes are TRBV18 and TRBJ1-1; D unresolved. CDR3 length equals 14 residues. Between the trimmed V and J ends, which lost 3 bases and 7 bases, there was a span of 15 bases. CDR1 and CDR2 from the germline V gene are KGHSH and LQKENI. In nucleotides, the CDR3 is TGTGCCAGCTCACCTATGCTAACAGATGGTGAAGCTTTCTTT. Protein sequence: CASSPMLTDGEAFF.

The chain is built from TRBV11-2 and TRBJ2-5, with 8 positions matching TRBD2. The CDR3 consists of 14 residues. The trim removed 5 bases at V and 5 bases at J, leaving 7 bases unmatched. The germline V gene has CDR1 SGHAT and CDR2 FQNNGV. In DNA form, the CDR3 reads TGTGCCAGCAGCCAGAGCGGGGGAGGCGAGACCCAGTACTTC. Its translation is CASSQSGGGETQYF.

This chain's CDR3 is CASTPDGEGGYTF. In nucleotides, the CDR3 is TGTGCCAGCACCCCGGACGGGGAAGGCGGCTACACCTTC. This rearrangement joins TRBV6-6 to TRBJ1-2; no reliable D call. The V end was cut by 7 bases, the J end by 8 bases, with 17 bases between. Germline values: CDR1 MNHNY, CDR2 SVGAGI (reference sequence). CDR3 length: 13 residues.

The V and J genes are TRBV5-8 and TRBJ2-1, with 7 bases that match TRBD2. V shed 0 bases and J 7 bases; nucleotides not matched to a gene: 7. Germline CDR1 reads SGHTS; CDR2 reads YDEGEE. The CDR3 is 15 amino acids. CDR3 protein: CASSLVDSGRNEQFF. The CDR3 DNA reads TGTGCCAGCAGCTTGGTTGATAGCGGGCGGAATGAGCAGTTCTTC.

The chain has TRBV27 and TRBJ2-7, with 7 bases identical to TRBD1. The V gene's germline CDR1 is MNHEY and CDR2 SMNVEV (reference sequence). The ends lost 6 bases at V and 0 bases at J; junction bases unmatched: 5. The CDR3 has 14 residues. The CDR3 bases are TGTGCCAGCAGGACCGGGACAGCCTCCTACGAGCAGTACTTC. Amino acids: CASRTGTASYEQYF.

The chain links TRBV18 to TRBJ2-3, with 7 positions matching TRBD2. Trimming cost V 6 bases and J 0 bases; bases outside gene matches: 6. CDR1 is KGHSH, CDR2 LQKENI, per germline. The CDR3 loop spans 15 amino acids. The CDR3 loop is CASSKSGVSTDTQYF. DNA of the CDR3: TGTGCCAGCTCCAAAAGCGGGGTTAGCACAGATACGCAGTATTTT.

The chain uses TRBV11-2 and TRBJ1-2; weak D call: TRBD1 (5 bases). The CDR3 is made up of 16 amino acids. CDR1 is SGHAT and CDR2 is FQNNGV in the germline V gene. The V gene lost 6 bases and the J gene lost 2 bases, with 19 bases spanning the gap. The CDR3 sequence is CASRALDSSRNYGYTF. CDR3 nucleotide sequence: TGTGCCAGCAGGGCCTTAGACAGTTCGCGGAACTATGGCTACACCTTC. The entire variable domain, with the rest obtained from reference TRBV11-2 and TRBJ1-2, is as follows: EAGVAQSPRYKIIEKRQSVAFWCNPISGHATLYWYQQILGQGPKLLIQFQNNGVVDDSQLPKDRFSAERLKGVDSTLKIQPAKLEDSAVYLCASRALDSSRNYGYTFGSGTRLTVV.

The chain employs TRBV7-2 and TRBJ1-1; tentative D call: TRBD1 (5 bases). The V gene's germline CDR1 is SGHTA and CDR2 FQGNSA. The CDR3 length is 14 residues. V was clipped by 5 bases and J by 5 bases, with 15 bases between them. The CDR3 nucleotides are TGTGCCAGCAGCGGCCGGGGGGTTAAGACTGAAGCTTTCTTT. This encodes CASSGRGVKTEAFF.

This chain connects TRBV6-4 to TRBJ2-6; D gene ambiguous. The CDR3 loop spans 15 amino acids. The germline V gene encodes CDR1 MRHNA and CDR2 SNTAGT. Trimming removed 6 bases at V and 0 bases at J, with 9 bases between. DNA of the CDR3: TGTGCCAGCAGCCAAAGCCGCTCTGGGGCCAACGTCCTGACTTTC. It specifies CASSQSRSGANVLTF.

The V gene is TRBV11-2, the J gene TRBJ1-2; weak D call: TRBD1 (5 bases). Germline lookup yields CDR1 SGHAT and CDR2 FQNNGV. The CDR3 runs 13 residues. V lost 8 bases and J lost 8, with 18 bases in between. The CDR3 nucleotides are TGTGCCAGCTCGTTGGGGCTAGTATCCGGCTACACCTTC. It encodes CASSLGLVSGYTF.

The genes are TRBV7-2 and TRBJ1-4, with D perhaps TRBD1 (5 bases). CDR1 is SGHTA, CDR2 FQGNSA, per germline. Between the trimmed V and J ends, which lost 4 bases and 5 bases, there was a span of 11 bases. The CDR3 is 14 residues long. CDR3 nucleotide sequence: TGTGCCAGCAGCTATCAGGGAAACAATGAAAAACTGTTTTTT. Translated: CASSYQGNNEKLFF.

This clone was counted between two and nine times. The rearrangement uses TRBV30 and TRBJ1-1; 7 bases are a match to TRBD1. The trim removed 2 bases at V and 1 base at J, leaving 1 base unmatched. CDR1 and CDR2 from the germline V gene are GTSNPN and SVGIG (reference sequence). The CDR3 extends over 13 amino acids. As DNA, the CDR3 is TGTGCCTGGAGTACAGGGGCGAACACTGAAGCTTTCTTT. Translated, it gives CAWSTGANTEAFF.

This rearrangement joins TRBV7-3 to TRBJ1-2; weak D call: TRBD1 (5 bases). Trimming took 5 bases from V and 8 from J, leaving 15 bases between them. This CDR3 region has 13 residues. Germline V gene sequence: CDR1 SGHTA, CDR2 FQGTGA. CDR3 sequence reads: CASSPDGQGGYTF. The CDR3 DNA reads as TGTGCCAGCAGCCCGGACGGCCAGGGAGGCTACACCTTC.